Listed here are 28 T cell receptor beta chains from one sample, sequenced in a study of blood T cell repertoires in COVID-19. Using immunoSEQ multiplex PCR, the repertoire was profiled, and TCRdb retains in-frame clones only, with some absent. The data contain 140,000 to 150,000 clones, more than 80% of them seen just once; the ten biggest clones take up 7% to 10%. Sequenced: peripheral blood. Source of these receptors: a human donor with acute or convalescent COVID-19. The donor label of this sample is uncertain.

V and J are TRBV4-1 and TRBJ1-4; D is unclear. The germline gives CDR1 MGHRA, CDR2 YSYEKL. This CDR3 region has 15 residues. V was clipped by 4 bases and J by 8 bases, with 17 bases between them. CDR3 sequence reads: CASSPEAASREKLFF. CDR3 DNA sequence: TGCGCCAGCAGCCCTGAAGCCGCCTCGAGGGAAAAACTGTTTTTT.

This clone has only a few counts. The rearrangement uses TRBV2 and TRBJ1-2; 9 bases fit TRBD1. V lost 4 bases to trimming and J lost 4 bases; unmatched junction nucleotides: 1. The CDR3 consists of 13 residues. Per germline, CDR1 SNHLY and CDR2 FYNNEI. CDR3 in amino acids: CASSATGGYGYTF. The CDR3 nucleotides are TGTGCCAGCAGTGCGACAGGGGGCTATGGCTACACCTTC.

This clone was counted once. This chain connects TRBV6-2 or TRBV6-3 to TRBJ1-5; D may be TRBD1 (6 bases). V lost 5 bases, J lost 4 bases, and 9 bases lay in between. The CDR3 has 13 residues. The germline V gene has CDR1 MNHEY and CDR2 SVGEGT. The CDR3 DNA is TGTGCCAGCAGTCCCACAGGGAATCAGCCCCAGCATTTT. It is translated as CASSPTGNQPQHF.

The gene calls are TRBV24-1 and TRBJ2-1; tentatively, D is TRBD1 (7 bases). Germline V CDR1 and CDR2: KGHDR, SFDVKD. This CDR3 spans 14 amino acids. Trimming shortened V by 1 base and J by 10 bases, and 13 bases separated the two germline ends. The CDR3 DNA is TGTGCCACCAGTGATTTTAAGGGGGCGGGAGAGCAGTTCTTC. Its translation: CATSDFKGAGEQFF.

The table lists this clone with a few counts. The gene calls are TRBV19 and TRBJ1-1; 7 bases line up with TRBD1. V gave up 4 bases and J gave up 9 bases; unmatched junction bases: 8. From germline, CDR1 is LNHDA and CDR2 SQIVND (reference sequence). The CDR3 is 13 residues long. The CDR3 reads CASSTDRQGQAFF. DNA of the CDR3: TGTGCCAGTAGTACCGACAGACAGGGACAAGCTTTCTTT.

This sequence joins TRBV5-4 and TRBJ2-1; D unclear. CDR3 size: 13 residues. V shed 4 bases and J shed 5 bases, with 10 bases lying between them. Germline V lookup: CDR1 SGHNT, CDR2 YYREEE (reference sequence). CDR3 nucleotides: TGTGCCAGCAGCCCTTACTTAAACAATGAGCAGTTCTTC. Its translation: CASSPYLNNEQFF. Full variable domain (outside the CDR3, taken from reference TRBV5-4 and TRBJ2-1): ETGVTQSPTHLIKTRGQQVTLRCSSQSGHNTVSWYQQALGQGPQFIFQYYREEENGRGNFPPRFSGLQFPNYSSELNVNALELDDSALYLCASSPYLNNEQFFGPGTRLTVL.

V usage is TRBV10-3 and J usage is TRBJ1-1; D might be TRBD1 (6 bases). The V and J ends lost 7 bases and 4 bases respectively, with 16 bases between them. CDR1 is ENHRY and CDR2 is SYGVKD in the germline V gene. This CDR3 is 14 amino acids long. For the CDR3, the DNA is TGTGCCATCACCAAGGGGGTAGGGAGCACTGAAGCTTTCTTT. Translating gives CAITKGVGSTEAFF.

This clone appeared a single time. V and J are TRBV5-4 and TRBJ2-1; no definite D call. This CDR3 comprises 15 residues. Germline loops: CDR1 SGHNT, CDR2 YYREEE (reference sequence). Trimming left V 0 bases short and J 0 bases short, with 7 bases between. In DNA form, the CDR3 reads TGTGCCAGCAGCTTGGGGAGTAGCTCCTACAATGAGCAGTTCTTC. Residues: CASSLGSSSYNEQFF.

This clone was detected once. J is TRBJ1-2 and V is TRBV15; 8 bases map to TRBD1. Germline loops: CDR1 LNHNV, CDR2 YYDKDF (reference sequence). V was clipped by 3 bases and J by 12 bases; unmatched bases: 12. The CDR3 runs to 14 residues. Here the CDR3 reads CATSSAGTGRIDTF. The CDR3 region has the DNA TGTGCCACCAGCAGCGCCGGGACAGGCAGGATCGACACCTTC.

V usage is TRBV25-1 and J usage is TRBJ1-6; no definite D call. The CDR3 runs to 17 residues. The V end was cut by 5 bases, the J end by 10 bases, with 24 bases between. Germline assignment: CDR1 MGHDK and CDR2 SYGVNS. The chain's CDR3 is CASSPLGGRALSSPLHF. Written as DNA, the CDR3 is TGTGCCAGCAGTCCCCTCGGAGGAAGGGCCCTTAGCTCACCCCTCCACTTT.

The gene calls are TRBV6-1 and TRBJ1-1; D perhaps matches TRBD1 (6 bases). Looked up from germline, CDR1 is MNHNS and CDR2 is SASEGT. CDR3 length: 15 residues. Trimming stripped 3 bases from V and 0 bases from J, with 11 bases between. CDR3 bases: TGTGCCAGCAGTGATAACAGGGAAATGAACACTGAAGCTTTCTTT. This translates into CASSDNREMNTEAFF.

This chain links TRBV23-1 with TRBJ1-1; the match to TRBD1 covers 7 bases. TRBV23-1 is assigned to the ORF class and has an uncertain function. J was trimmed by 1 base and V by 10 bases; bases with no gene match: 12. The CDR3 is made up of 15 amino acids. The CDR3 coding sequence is TGCGCCATCTGCCCTAGGGACAGAGGGAACACTGAAGCTTTCTTT. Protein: CAICPRDRGNTEAFF.

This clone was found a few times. The CDR3, as DNA: TGCAGCGTAGGGTCAGTGGGGCTGAACACTGAAGCTTTCTTT. As protein: CSVGSVGLNTEAFF. V usage is TRBV29-1 and J usage is TRBJ1-1; the D gene is possibly TRBD1 (5 bases). V was pared by 6 bases and J by 0 bases, with 14 bases between. CDR3 length equals 14 residues. Germline lookup yields CDR1 SQVTM and CDR2 ANQGSEA.

The CDR3 sequence is CASSLMLAGGTDTQYF. Written as DNA, the CDR3 is TGTGCCAGCAGCTTGATGCTAGCGGGGGGCACAGATACGCAGTATTTT. The chain joins TRBV5-4 to TRBJ2-3; TRBD2 matches 10 bases. The CDR3 has 16 amino acids. Trimming cost V 1 base and J 1 base; bases outside gene matches: 3. Germline V gene sequence: CDR1 SGHNT, CDR2 YYREEE (reference sequence).

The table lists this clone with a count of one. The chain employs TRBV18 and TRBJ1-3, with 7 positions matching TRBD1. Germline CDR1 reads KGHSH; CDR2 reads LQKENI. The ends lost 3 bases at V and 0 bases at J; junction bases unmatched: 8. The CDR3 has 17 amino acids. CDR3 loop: CASSPRTGQNSGNTIYF. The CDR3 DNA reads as TGTGCCAGCTCACCGAGGACAGGACAAAACTCTGGAAACACCATATATTTT.

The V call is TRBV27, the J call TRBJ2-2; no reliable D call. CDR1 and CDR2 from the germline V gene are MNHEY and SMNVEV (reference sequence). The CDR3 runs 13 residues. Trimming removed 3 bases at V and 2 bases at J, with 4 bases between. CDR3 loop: CASSFFNTGELFF. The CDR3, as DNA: TGTGCCAGCAGTTTCTTTAACACCGGGGAGCTGTTTTTT.

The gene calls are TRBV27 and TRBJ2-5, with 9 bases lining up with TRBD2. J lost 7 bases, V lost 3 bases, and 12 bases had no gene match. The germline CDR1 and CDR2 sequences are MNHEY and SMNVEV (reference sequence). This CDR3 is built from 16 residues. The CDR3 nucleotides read TGTGCCAGCAGTTTTAGCTGGACTAGCGCTAGGGGGACCCAGTACTTC. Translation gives CASSFSWTSARGTQYF.

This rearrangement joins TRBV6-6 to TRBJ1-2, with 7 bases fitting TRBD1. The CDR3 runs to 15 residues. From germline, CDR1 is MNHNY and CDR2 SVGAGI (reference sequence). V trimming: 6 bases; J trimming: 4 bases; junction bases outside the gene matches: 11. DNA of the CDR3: TGTGCCAGCAGGGAGCCGGGGGCAGGGGGCTATGGCTACACCTTC. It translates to CASREPGAGGYGYTF.

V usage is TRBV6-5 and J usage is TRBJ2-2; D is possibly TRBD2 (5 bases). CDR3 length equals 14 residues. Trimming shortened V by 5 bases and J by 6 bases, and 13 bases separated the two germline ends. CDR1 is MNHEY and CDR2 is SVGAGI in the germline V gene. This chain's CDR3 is CASSRGIPPGELFF. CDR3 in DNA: TGTGCCAGCAGTCGAGGGATTCCACCCGGGGAGCTGTTTTTT.

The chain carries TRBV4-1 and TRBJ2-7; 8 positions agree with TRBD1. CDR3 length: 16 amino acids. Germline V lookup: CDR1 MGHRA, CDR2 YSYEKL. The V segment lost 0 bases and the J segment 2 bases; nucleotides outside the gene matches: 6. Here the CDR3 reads CASSQETGALPYEQYF. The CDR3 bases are TGCGCCAGCAGCCAAGAGACAGGGGCTCTTCCCTACGAGCAGTACTTC.

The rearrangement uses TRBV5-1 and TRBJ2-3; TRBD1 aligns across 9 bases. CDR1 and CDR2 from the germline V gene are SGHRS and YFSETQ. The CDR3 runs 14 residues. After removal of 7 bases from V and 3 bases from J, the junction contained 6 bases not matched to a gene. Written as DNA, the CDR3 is TGCGCCAGCTCCTCGGGACAGGGTACAGATACGCAGTATTTT. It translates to CASSSGQGTDTQYF.

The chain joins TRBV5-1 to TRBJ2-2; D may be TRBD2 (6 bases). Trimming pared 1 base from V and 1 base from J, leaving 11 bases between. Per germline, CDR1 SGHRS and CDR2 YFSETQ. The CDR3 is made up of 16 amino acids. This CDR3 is CASSLLEGGNTGELFF. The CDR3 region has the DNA TGCGCCAGCAGCTTGTTGGAGGGAGGGAACACCGGGGAGCTGTTTTTT.

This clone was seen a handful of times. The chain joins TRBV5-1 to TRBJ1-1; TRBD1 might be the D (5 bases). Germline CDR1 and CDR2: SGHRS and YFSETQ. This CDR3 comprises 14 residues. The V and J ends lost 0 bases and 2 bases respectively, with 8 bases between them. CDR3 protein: CASSLEGTNTEAFF. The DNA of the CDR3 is TGCGCCAGCAGCTTGGAAGGGACTAACACTGAAGCTTTCTTT. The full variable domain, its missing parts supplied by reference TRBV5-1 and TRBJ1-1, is KAGVTQTPRYLIKTRGQQVTLSCSPISGHRSVSWYQQTPGQGLQFLFEYFSETQRNKGNFPGRFSGRQFSNSRSEMNVSTLELGDSALYLCASSLEGTNTEAFFGQGTRLTVV.

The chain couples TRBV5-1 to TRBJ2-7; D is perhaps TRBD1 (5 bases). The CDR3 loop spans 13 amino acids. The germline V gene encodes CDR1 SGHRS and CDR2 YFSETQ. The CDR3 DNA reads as TGCGCAAGCGCCAGGGTTAGCTCCTACGAGCAGTACTTC. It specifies CASARVSSYEQYF. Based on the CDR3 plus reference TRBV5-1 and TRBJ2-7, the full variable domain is KAGVTQTPRYLIKTRGQQVTLSCSPISGHRSVSWYQQTPGQGLQFLFEYFSETQRNKGNFPGRFSGRQFSNSRSEMNVSTLELGDSALYLCASARVSSYEQYFGPGTRLTVT.

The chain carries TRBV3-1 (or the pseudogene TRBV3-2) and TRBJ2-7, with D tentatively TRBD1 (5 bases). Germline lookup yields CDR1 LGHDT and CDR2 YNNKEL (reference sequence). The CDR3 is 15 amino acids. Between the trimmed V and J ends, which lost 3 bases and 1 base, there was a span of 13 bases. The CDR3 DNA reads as TGTGCCAGCAGCCACCCGATAGGGGCTTCCTACGAGCAGTACTTC. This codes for CASSHPIGASYEQYF.

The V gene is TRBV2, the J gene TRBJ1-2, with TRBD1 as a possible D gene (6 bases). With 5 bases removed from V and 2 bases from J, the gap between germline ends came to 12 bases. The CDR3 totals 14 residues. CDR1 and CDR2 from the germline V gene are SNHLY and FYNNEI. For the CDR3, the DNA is TGTGCCAGCAGTCCGGACAGTTTCAACTATGGCTACACCTTC. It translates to CASSPDSFNYGYTF.

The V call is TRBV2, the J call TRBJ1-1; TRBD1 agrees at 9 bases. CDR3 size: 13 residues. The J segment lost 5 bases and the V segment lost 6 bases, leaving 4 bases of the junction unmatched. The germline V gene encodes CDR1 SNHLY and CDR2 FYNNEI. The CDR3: CASSQTGGTEAFF. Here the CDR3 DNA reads TGTGCCAGCAGCCAGACAGGGGGAACTGAAGCTTTCTTT.

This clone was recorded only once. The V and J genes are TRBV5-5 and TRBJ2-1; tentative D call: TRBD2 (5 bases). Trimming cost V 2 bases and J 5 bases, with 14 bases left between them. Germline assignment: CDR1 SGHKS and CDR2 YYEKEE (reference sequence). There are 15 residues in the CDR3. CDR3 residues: CASSLGPHGNNEQFF. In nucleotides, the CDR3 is TGTGCCAGCAGCTTAGGACCCCACGGGAACAATGAGCAGTTCTTC.